The sequence of this T cell receptor (beta chain) was determined in a study of T cells expressing NK-cell markers. At the level of the study: Cells sorted as CD3+CD56+NKG2C+, CD3+CD56+NKG2C- and CD3+CD56-NKG2C+ T cells supplied the TCR beta repertoires.

With the 5' RACE reads reprocessed, TCRdb shows one record per CDR3 protein and no DNA. The listing contains over 150,000 distinct CDR3 sequences. CDR1 and CDR2 from the germline V gene are SEHNR and FQNEAQ (reference sequence). This CDR3 is 15 amino acids long. The chain employs TRBV7-9 and TRBJ1-4; checking the TCRdb D call of TRBD1 is not possible without DNA. Sequencing was done on a sample of blood T cells: a sorted CD56 or NKG2C T cell subset, CD4+ or CD8+ T cells, or bulk PBMC T cells (not recorded which). The clonotype comes from a man aged 18 to 69 in good health. The CDR3 is CASSTRTGKSEKLFF.